A single sample gave rise to the 7 T cell receptor beta chains below, sequenced in a study of Ad26.COV2.S vaccination and SARS-CoV-2 variants. As for treatment: about 20 received Ad26.COV2.S at low or high dose, single or two shots; about 5 received placebo; per-sample allocation not given. Each sample was drawn 63 days after the first injection (of vaccine or placebo). The repertoire was sequenced with immunoSEQ multiplex PCR; TCRdb's copy has only in-frame clones and lacks some. The table has 200,000 to 250,000 clones, approximately 87% seen once. The starting material was peripheral blood, obtained in a trial of Ad26.COV2.S vaccine versus placebo. Receptors originate from a person aged 18 to 65 who received the Ad26.COV2.S COVID-19 vaccine or a placebo.

The V call is TRBV5-4, the J call TRBJ1-4; D is ambiguous. The germline V gene has CDR1 SGHNT and CDR2 YYREEE (reference sequence). The CDR3 covers 17 residues. Deletions cut 0 bases from V and 8 bases from J, with 20 bases between. CDR3 sequence reads: CASSLGHRISRSEKLFF. In DNA, the CDR3 is TGTGCCAGCAGCTTGGGACATAGGATTTCTCGGTCGGAAAAACTGTTTTTT.

This clone has a count of ten or more. The V call is TRBV30, the J call TRBJ1-2; maybe TRBD1 (6 bases). This CDR3 has 14 residues. Germline CDR1 reads GTSNPN; CDR2 reads SVGIG (reference sequence). Trimming left V 0 bases short and J 5 bases short, with 13 bases between. The CDR3 coding sequence is TGTGCCTGGAGTGTCTACAGGGTATCGTATGGCTACACCTTC. Protein product: CAWSVYRVSYGYTF.

V gene TRBV21-1 combines with J gene TRBJ1-1. TRBV21-1 is a pseudogene. The CDR3 is made up of 15 amino acids. The CDR3 loop reads CASSKCSGTNTEAFF. The CDR3 region has the DNA TGTGCCAGCAGCAAATGTTCGGGGACGAACACTGAAGCTTTCTTT.

This sequence joins TRBV11-2 and TRBJ2-7; D may be TRBD1 (6 bases). The germline gives CDR1 SGHAT, CDR2 FQNNGV. This CDR3 comprises 15 residues. Trimming took 8 bases from V and 3 from J, leaving 20 bases between them. CDR3 in DNA: TGTGCCAGCCAAAAGGTCCCGGACAGCTTCTACGAGCAGTACTTC. This codes for CASQKVPDSFYEQYF.

The gene calls are TRBV7-3 and TRBJ1-4; D call uncertain. V was pared by 4 bases and J by 2 bases, with 5 bases between. From germline, CDR1 is SGHTA and CDR2 FQGTGA. The CDR3 is made up of 13 amino acids. The CDR3 DNA reads as TGTGCCAGCAGCTACGACACTAATGAAAAACTGTTTTTT. This translates into CASSYDTNEKLFF.

This clone was found once. This rearrangement joins TRBV4-1 to TRBJ1-2, with TRBD1 matching 7 bases. Germline assignment: CDR1 MGHRA and CDR2 YSYEKL. Trimming took 1 base from V and 3 from J; bases not matched to a gene: 8. The CDR3 is 16 amino acids. CDR3 protein: CASSQGRDRLYYGYTF. The CDR3, as DNA: TGCGCCAGCAGCCAAGGCCGGGACAGACTTTACTATGGCTACACCTTC.

V usage is TRBV7-8 and J usage is TRBJ2-7, with 9 bases matching TRBD1. V lost 5 bases, J lost 1 base, and 6 bases stayed unmatched. This CDR3 spans 15 amino acids. Germline V gene lookup returns CDR1 SGHVS and CDR2 FQNEAQ. CDR3 in DNA: TGTGCCAGCAGCGCCCTGACAGGGGGGTCCTACGAGCAGTACTTC. Translating it yields CASSALTGGSYEQYF.